This is a list of T cell receptor beta chains from one sample in a study of identical twins. TCRdb called the 5' RACE reads again in MiXCR, with one record for every CDR3 protein. The sample comprises 400,000 to 550,000 distinct CDR3 sequences, approximately 22% of which are singletons, and around 0.91% rests with the top ten. The sample was also reused in another study, on T cells expressing NK-cell markers.

Sequencing was carried out using CD4+ T cells sorted from blood. The receptor set was obtained from a woman in her late teens or twenties in good health. Each CDR3 is given with its conserved first and last residue. Fields, in order: CDR3 protein, CDR3 DNA, V gene, J gene, clone size, D gene. A D gene is named only where the DNA matches it firmly. Only some rows state a clone size, as once, few, many or a class for expanded clones.

CASSRLGQGNEQYF	TGTGCCAGCTCACGGCTGGGGCAGGGGAACGAGCAGTACTTC	TRBV18	TRBJ2-7	NA	NA
CASSPPVGGNEQFF	TGTGCCAGCAGCCCCCCGGTTGGGGGAAATGAGCAGTTCTTC	TRBV9	TRBJ2-1	few	NA
CASSSRLWDTYLAKNIQYF	TGTGCCAGCAGTTCAAGACTGTGGGATACATACCTAGCCAAAAACATTCAGTACTTC	TRBV6-5	TRBJ2-4	NA	NA
CASSQEVRNTQYF	TGTGCCAGCAGCCAAGAAGTCAGAAATACGCAGTATTTT	TRBV3-1	TRBJ2-3	NA	NA
CSAIIAGGVYNEQFF	TGCAGTGCTATTATAGCGGGAGGGGTATACAATGAGCAGTTCTTC	TRBV20-1	TRBJ2-1	NA	TRBD2
CSASNDFLRGYTF	TGCAGTGCTAGTAATGACTTTTTGAGAGGCTACACCTTC	TRBV20-1	TRBJ1-2	NA	NA
CASSSTPGISGELFF	TGTGCCAGCAGTTCCACTCCCGGGATTTCCGGGGAGCTGTTTTTT	TRBV6-5	TRBJ2-2	many	NA
CASSQGGFFSNQPQHF	TGTGCCAGCAGCCAAGGAGGGTTCTTTAGCAATCAGCCCCAGCATTTT	TRBV3-1	TRBJ1-5	few	NA
CASSVEETQYF	TGCGCCAGCAGCGTAGAAGAGACCCAGTACTTC	TRBV5-1	TRBJ2-5	many	NA
CASSLTPSGGYEQFF	TGTGCCAGCAGCTTAACCCCTAGCGGGGGGTATGAGCAGTTCTTC	TRBV7-3	TRBJ2-1	NA	TRBD2
CASSRLGSSYNEQFF	TGTGCCAGCAGTAGGTTGGGAAGCTCCTACAATGAGCAGTTCTTC	TRBV12-3/TRBV12-4	TRBJ2-1	NA	NA
CASSFGVVQDQHF	TGTGCCAGCAGTTTCGGTGTTGTACAGGACCAGCATTTT	TRBV12-3/TRBV12-4	TRBJ1-5	few	NA
CASAPASGGPKGELFF	TGTGCCAGCGCCCCGGCTAGCGGGGGTCCTAAGGGGGAGCTGTTTTTT	TRBV3-1	TRBJ2-2	NA	TRBD2
CASSQLSQGYGYTF	TGTGCCAGCAGCCAATTATCCCAGGGGTATGGCTACACCTTC	TRBV16	TRBJ1-2	few	NA
CASSRQGGVDQPQHF	TGTGCCAGCAGTCGACAGGGAGGGGTGGATCAGCCCCAGCATTTT	TRBV12-3/TRBV12-4	TRBJ1-5	few	TRBD1
CASSSSRGALEQYF	TGTGCCAGCAGCTCCTCCAGGGGGGCCCTCGAGCAGTACTTC	TRBV7-2	TRBJ2-7	NA	NA
CASSVGTSGITLGVKNIQYF	TGTGCCAGCAGTGTTGGGACTAGCGGGATCACCTTAGGGGTCAAAAACATTCAGTACTTC	TRBV2	TRBJ2-4	NA	TRBD2
CASSRQGTGYEQYF	TGTGCCAGCAGTAGACAGGGTACCGGATACGAGCAGTACTTC	TRBV12-3/TRBV12-4	TRBJ2-7	NA	TRBD1
CAISEDRAVSELFF	TGTGCCATCAGTGAGGACAGGGCCGTTTCCGAACTGTTTTTT	TRBV10-3	TRBJ1-4	NA	TRBD1
CASRGGDQETQYF	TGTGCCAGCCGGGGGGGCGACCAAGAGACCCAGTACTTC	TRBV6-6	TRBJ2-5	NA	TRBD2
CSAKRAYEQYF	TGCAGCGCGAAGCGGGCCTACGAGCAGTACTTC	TRBV29-1	TRBJ2-7	many	NA
CASSRSGRESSYEQYF	TGTGCCAGCAGCCGAAGCGGGAGAGAAAGCTCCTACGAGCAGTACTTC	TRBV5-5	TRBJ2-7	NA	TRBD2
CASSPRAQDNIQYF	TGTGCCAGCTCCCCTCGGGCCCAGGACAACATTCAGTACTTC	TRBV18	TRBJ2-4	once	NA
CSASRGEGYEQYF	TGCAGTGCTAGCCGGGGGGAAGGCTACGAGCAGTACTTC	TRBV20-1	TRBJ2-7	NA	TRBD2
CASRGEMTEANEQFF	TGTGCCAGCCGGGGGGAAATGACGGAAGCCAATGAGCAGTTCTTC	TRBV2	TRBJ2-1	few	TRBD2
CASRLHLGTQSYEQYF	TGTGCCAGCAGACTACACCTCGGGACACAATCCTACGAGCAGTACTTC	TRBV6-2/TRBV6-3	TRBJ2-7	NA	NA
CASSETGAGELFF	TGCGCCAGCAGTGAAACAGGGGCCGGGGAGCTGTTTTTT	TRBV10-1	TRBJ2-2	NA	TRBD1
CASSLDSTSPLHF	TGCGCCAGCAGCTTGGATTCTACCTCACCCCTCCACTTT	TRBV5-1	TRBJ1-6	few	NA
CASSVAGLHEQYF	TGTGCCAGCAGTGTAGCGGGTCTACACGAGCAGTACTTC	TRBV25-1	TRBJ2-7	few	TRBD2